This T cell receptor beta chain is drawn from a study of blood T cells in healthy people across ages. About this clonotype: No antigen is known for it.

Primed by a sample-barcoded 5' primer and a J-beta primer mix, a second PCR proceeded for about 6 to 11 cycles. Via MiXCR, TCRdb re-called the 5' RACE reads, giving one row per CDR3 protein. The table shows roughly 1.9 million distinct CDR3 sequences, with roughly 43% occurring only once. Study-wide points: Getting older went along with TCR beta diversity per million T cells dropping roughly linearly. There was no known CMV status for donors, so expanded clonotype changes were possibly confounded.

Researchers report isolating at least 7 million PBMCs per sample. The CDR3 sequence is 14 residues long. V shed 6 bases, J shed 1 base, and the junction held 5 bases outside the gene matches. The V gene's germline CDR1 is MNHNY and CDR2 SVGAGI (reference sequence). The sequenced sample consisted of blood. This chain connects TRBV6-6 to TRBJ1-1; 7 nucleotides agree with TRBD1. The sequence derives from a human donor in good health. The CDR3 here is CASSVQGWNTEAFF. CDR3 DNA: TGTGCCAGCAGCGTACAGGGGTGGAACACTGAAGCTTTCTTT.